The subject of this entry is one TCR beta chain. This clone's antigen is unknown. The sample holds no much larger clone one base away, and base qualities are not on file. This specimen comes from a study of blood T cell repertoires in COVID-19 (TCRdb year 2020). With respect to the entire study: Samples covering the acute and convalescent phases of COVID-19 were provided by collaborators in the United States, Italy and Spain. The prospective study material was composed of cDNA or gDNA derived from T cells, B-cell-depleted T cells, or PBMCs. The dataset comprised deeply sampled blood TCRbeta repertoires from subjects exposed to, actively infected with, or recovered from COVID-19. The repertoires were made available in a free public database intended to serve as a resource for research on the immune response to SARS-CoV-2. Samples were obtained from the ongoing ImmuneRACE study (first 160 participants) and from 1,254 subjects provided by 6 global collaborators. Sample metadata almost always included a de-identified subject ID, COVID-19 status, age in years and sex. Where HLA class I and class II types were available, the types were taken from metadata supplied by the sample provider, not from assay-based typing.

TCRbeta CDR3 regions were amplified from genomic DNA using the immunoSEQ Assay, a bias-controlled multiplex PCR. From the authors' description of their analysis: Nucleated cell counts per sample were estimated from amplification of reference gene primers within the assay. To quantify the absolute abundance of each unique TCRbeta CDR3 rearrangement, sequence reads were collapsed and filtered. For each sample, productive Simpson clonality was calculated as the square root of Simpson's diversity index over productive rearrangements. TCRdb provides this immuneACCESS table in a form limited to in-frame rearrangements. Some clones are lacking; in checked studies, under half of them reflect an unresolved V gene, and why the rest are absent is not known. That table furnishes V, J and clone size, whereas the DNA furnished D and trimming. This sample holds under 300,000 clones; around 89% were observed only once. Approximately 2.1% of the sample goes to the ten largest clones.

Summary of the overall study and its limitations: The amount of clinical and demographic metadata varied by source and participant and was provided uncurated.

One collaborating source in Seattle enrolled patients while the patients were actively infected and followed the patients over time throughout the course of disease. Whole blood was collected in K2EDTA tubes by collaborating institutions according to the institutions' own protocols. For TCRbeta analysis, collaborators shipped samples in one of three forms: frozen whole blood, isolated PBMCs, or DNA extracted from either of those sample types. Sequenced input: peripheral blood. The TCR was taken from a woman aged 55-70 years with COVID-19, enrolled during active disease.

The nucleotide sequence reads TGCGCCAGCAGCCAAGACCCACAGGGGACAGATACGCAGTATTTT. This yields the protein CASSQDPQGTDTQYF. Recombination joined TRBV4-3 with TRBJ2-3; TRBD1 aligns with 7 central bases. Trimmed from V: 0 bases; trimmed from J: 3 bases; junction bases lacking a gene match: 3. The germline V gene encodes CDR1 LGHNA and CDR2 YSLEER. CDR3 length: 15 amino acids, cysteine to phenylalanine. Only the CDR3 region is kept as DNA, spanning 45 bases read in frame from base 1.